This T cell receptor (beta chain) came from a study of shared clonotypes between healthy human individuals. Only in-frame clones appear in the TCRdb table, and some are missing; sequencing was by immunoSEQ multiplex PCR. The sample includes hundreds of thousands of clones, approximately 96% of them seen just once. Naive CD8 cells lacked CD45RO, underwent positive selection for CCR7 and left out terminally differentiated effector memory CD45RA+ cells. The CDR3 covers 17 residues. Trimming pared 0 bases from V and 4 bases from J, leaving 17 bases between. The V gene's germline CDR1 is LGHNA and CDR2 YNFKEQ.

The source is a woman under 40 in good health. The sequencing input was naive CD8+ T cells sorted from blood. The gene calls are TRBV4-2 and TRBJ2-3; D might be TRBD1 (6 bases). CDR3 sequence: CASSQDIPEWGPDTQYF. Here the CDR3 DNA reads TGTGCCAGCAGCCAAGACATCCCGGAATGGGGGCCAGATACGCAGTATTTT.